These 7 T cell receptor beta chains originate from one sample sequenced in a study of blood T cell repertoires in COVID-19. Here immunoSEQ multiplex PCR was the method, and the copy in TCRdb shows in-frame clones only, minus some. In the table there are about 60,000 clones, around 88% of which are singletons. Sequencing was carried out using peripheral blood. These receptors all stem from a man in his 60s with acute or convalescent COVID-19.

This clone was picked up many times. This chain joins TRBV28 and TRBJ2-7; TRBD2 aligns across 13 bases. There are 16 residues in the CDR3. CDR1 and CDR2 from the germline V gene are MDHEN and SYDVKM. J lost 2 bases, V lost 10 bases, and 11 bases had no gene match. The CDR3 DNA follows: TGTGCCAACCCTTCCAGGACTAGCGGGAGAGCCTACGAGCAGTACTTC. It translates to CANPSRTSGRAYEQYF.

The chain recombines TRBV11-2 with TRBJ2-1; 10 positions match TRBD2. Per the germline V gene, CDR1 is SGHAT and CDR2 is FQNNGV. J lost 7 bases, V lost 5 bases, and 8 bases had no gene match. This CDR3 is built from 15 residues. The CDR3 DNA reads as TGTGCCAGCAGCCGACAAGCGGGAGGGCCAAATGAGCAGTTCTTC. Encoded protein: CASSRQAGGPNEQFF.

The chain carries TRBV11-2 and TRBJ2-7; 8 bases fit TRBD1. The CDR3 length is 13 residues. J gave up 7 bases and V 4 bases, and 6 bases lay outside the gene matches. Per germline, CDR1 SGHAT and CDR2 FQNNGV. CDR3 DNA sequence: TGTGCCAGCAGCTGGGACAGGACCACGGAGCAGTACTTC. This sequence encodes CASSWDRTTEQYF.

The rearrangement uses TRBV20-1 and TRBJ1-1; D is unclear. V shed 3 bases and J shed 5 bases, with 13 bases lying between them. The CDR3 contains 13 residues. The germline V gene encodes CDR1 DFQATT and CDR2 SNEGSKA (reference sequence). The CDR3 bases are TGCAGTGCTAGTTACCCGGGGTTGACTGAAGCTTTCTTT. Translating it yields CSASYPGLTEAFF.

The rearrangement uses TRBV7-8 and TRBJ1-1; D gene uncertain. The germline V and J ends were trimmed by 1 base and 0 bases, with 12 bases remaining between them. Germline V gives CDR1 SGHVS, CDR2 FQNEAQ. The CDR3 spans 16 residues. The CDR3 region is CASSLEERAVNTEAFF. CDR3 sequence (DNA): TGTGCCAGCAGCTTAGAAGAACGAGCCGTGAACACTGAAGCTTTCTTT.

The chain has TRBV20-1 and TRBJ2-1, with a tentative D call TRBD2 (7 bases). Germline V lookup: CDR1 DFQATT, CDR2 SNEGSKA (reference sequence). This CDR3 has 14 amino acids. Trimming cost V 3 bases and J 5 bases, with 14 bases left between them. CDR3 DNA sequence: TGCAGTGCTAGTCAGCGGGACAACAACAATGAGCAGTTCTTC. This gives the protein CSASQRDNNNEQFF.

The rearrangement joins TRBV18 to TRBJ1-6; D possibly corresponds to TRBD1 (6 bases). The CDR3 runs to 15 residues. V lost 6 bases and J 2 bases, leaving 11 bases between the germline ends. From germline, CDR1 is KGHSH and CDR2 LQKENI. The CDR3 region has the DNA TGTGCCAGCTCGGGATCAGGGGCCTATAATTCACCCCTCCACTTT. Protein product: CASSGSGAYNSPLHF.